A single sample is the source of the 22 T cell receptor beta chains below, sequenced in a study of T cells in Graves' hyperthyroidism and ophthalmopathy. The investigators amplified TCR beta CDR3 regions from RNA transcripts. HTBI primers drove first-round RT-PCR of the TCR CDR3. Using its own MiXCR run on the multiplex PCR reads, TCRdb lists one record per CDR3 protein. The table has a few hundred thousand distinct CDR3 sequences, 15% seen once. The sequenced sample consisted of blood. These receptors were obtained from a woman between 25 and 40 years old with Graves' hyperthyroidism.

This clonotype was found many times. The chain recombines TRBV5-5 with TRBJ1-1; possible D gene TRBD1, 5 bases. The CDR3 length is 14 residues. V lost 4 bases to trimming and J lost 6 bases, with 16 bases between them. The germline gives CDR1 SGHKS, CDR2 YYEKEE (reference sequence). The CDR3 DNA reads TGTGCCAGCAGCCGCGAACACTCGACAGCTGAAGCTTTCTTT. This translates into CASSREHSTAEAFF. Based on the CDR3 plus reference TRBV5-5 and TRBJ1-1, the full variable domain is DAGVTQSPTHLIKTRGQQVTLRCSPISGHKSVSWYQQVLGQGPQFIFQYYEKEERGRGNFPDRFSARQFPNYSSELNVNALLLGDSALYLCASSREHSTAEAFFGQGTRLTVV.

This clonotype was detected many times. The chain recombines TRBV4-1 with TRBJ2-7, with 11 nucleotides matching TRBD2. Trimming removed 0 bases from V and 2 bases from J; junction bases left unmatched: 6. There are 17 residues in the CDR3. CDR1 MGHRA and CDR2 YSYEKL come from the germline V gene. CDR3: CASSQDEGSGRAYEQYF. CDR3 sequence (DNA): TGCGCCAGCAGCCAAGATGAAGGTAGCGGGAGGGCCTACGAGCAGTACTTC.

In its sample, this clonotype was seen many times. The gene calls are TRBV24-1 and TRBJ2-1; 8 nucleotides agree with TRBD2. The CDR3 has 18 amino acids. In germline, CDR1 is KGHDR, CDR2 SFDVKD. The trim removed 2 bases at V and 3 bases at J, leaving 11 bases unmatched. This CDR3 is CATSDSRGAVDFYNEQFF. The CDR3 bases are TGTGCCACCAGTGATTCGCGGGGGGCAGTCGACTTCTACAATGAGCAGTTCTTC.

The V call is TRBV24-1, the J call TRBJ2-2; 11 bases agree with TRBD1. CDR1 is KGHDR and CDR2 is SFDVKD in the germline V gene. V lost 5 bases and J lost 7; bases outside the gene matches: 8. The length of the CDR3 is 16 residues. The CDR3 sequence is CATSGSGQGANGELFF. The CDR3 bases are TGTGCCACCAGTGGCTCCGGACAGGGGGCGAACGGGGAGCTGTTTTTT.

V gene TRBV6-2 or TRBV6-3 combines with J gene TRBJ2-7, with D possibly matching TRBD1 (6 bases). Germline CDR1 and CDR2: MNHEY and SVGEGT. The ends were cut back, 4 bases at V and 2 bases at J, with 12 bases in the middle. The CDR3 consists of 14 residues. The CDR3 protein is CASSSGTRTYEQYF. In nucleotides, the CDR3 is TGTGCCAGCAGTTCAGGGACAAGGACCTACGAGCAGTACTTC.

The V call is TRBV9, the J call TRBJ2-5; 9 nucleotides align to TRBD2. V was pared by 0 bases and J by 5 bases, with 11 bases of the junction left unmatched. There are 17 residues in the CDR3. Germline V gene sequence: CDR1 SGDLS, CDR2 YYNGEE. The DNA for the CDR3 is TGTGCCAGCAGCGTAGGGGAGGGAGGAGGACTAGCGGAGACCCAGTACTTC. Translation: CASSVGEGGGLAETQYF.

V and J are TRBV5-6 and TRBJ2-5; D may be TRBD1 (5 bases). Deletions cut 3 bases from V and 4 bases from J, with 16 bases between. This CDR3 is built from 15 residues. Germline loops: CDR1 SGHDT, CDR2 YYEEEE. CDR3 loop: CASSSVVRVGETQYF. The CDR3 nucleotides read TGTGCCAGCAGCTCCGTTGTCAGGGTTGGAGAGACCCAGTACTTC.

The chain couples TRBV19 to TRBJ2-2, with 12 bases fitting TRBD2. The V gene end was trimmed by 5 bases and the J gene end by 6 bases; junction bases not matched to a gene: 7. This CDR3 contains 16 residues. The germline V gene has CDR1 LNHDA and CDR2 SQIVND (reference sequence). Here the CDR3 DNA reads TGTGCCAGTAGTCGACTAGCGGGAGAATGGGCCGGGGAGCTGTTTTTT. As protein: CASSRLAGEWAGELFF.

V and J are TRBV5-5 and TRBJ2-5, with D perhaps being TRBD1 or TRBD2 (6 bases each). The CDR3 loop spans 16 amino acids. Per germline, CDR1 SGHKS and CDR2 YYEKEE (reference sequence). The ends were cut back, 4 bases at V and 5 bases at J, with 21 bases in the middle. The CDR3 bases are TGTGCCAGCAGCGGGGGCTTTAGCGGTGCTGCGGAGACCCAGTACTTC. Amino acids: CASSGGFSGAAETQYF.

This clonotype was recorded many times. CDR3 protein: CASSEGPYEQYF. The CDR3 region has the DNA TGTGCCAGCAGTGAAGGTCCCTACGAGCAGTACTTC. This rearrangement joins TRBV2 to TRBJ2-7; D unresolved. V shed 1 base and J shed 2 bases, with 3 bases lying between them. This CDR3 has 12 residues. In germline, CDR1 is SNHLY, CDR2 FYNNEI.

Many counts were recorded for this clonotype. The chain links TRBV28 to TRBJ2-5; possible D gene TRBD2, 5 bases. The CDR3 is 15 amino acids. CDR1 is MDHEN and CDR2 is SYDVKM in the germline V gene. V was shortened by 3 bases and J by 7 bases, with 18 bases between the two germline ends. In DNA, the CDR3 is TGTGCCAGCAGTTTTCGGTCGGGTCGGGCGGGGACCCAGTACTTC. This gives the protein CASSFRSGRAGTQYF.

Ten or more counts support this clonotype. V and J are TRBV11-2 and TRBJ2-5; D gene uncertain. V lost 1 base, J lost 5 bases, and 2 bases lay in between. From germline, CDR1 is SGHAT and CDR2 FQNNGV. The CDR3 runs 11 residues. CDR3 amino acids: CASSLVETQYF. The CDR3 nucleotides read TGTGCCAGCAGCTTAGTGGAGACCCAGTACTTC.

V usage is TRBV28 and J usage is TRBJ2-1; the match to TRBD2 covers 11 bases. V was clipped by 6 bases and J by 7 bases; unmatched bases: 8. Germline CDR1 MDHEN, CDR2 SYDVKM. The CDR3 extends over 15 amino acids. The CDR3 region is CASSSGLADSNEQFF. DNA for the CDR3: TGTGCCAGCAGCTCGGGACTAGCGGACTCTAATGAGCAGTTCTTC.

The rearrangement uses TRBV5-1 and TRBJ1-4; D is perhaps TRBD1 (5 bases). The CDR3 contains 15 residues. V lost 0 bases and J lost 8, with 14 bases in between. The germline gives CDR1 SGHRS, CDR2 YFSETQ. The CDR3 reads CASSLEGVKGEKLFF. Here the CDR3 DNA reads TGCGCCAGCAGCTTGGAAGGGGTCAAAGGAGAAAAACTGTTTTTT.

This rearrangement joins TRBV6-5 to TRBJ2-5, with TRBD2 identical over 10 bases. V trimming: 6 bases; J trimming: 1 base; junction bases outside the gene matches: 11. CDR1 and CDR2 from the germline V gene are MNHEY and SVGAGI. This CDR3 is 17 amino acids long. CDR3 sequence: CASSYGIASGSQETQYF. CDR3 nucleotide sequence: TGTGCCAGCAGCTATGGGATCGCTAGCGGGAGCCAAGAGACCCAGTACTTC.

This clonotype was seen at least ten times. In nucleotides, the CDR3 is TGCGCCAGCAGCTTGGCAGGGGACGCTGGAAACACCATATATTTT. Translated, it gives CASSLAGDAGNTIYF. This sequence joins TRBV5-1 and TRBJ1-3; perhaps TRBD1 as D (6 bases). The CDR3 loop spans 15 amino acids. The germline CDR1 and CDR2 sequences are SGHRS and YFSETQ. Deletions cut 0 bases from V and 2 bases from J, with 9 bases between.

CDR3: CASTPDPTDTQYF. The CDR3 nucleotides are TGTGCCAGCACCCCAGACCCCACAGATACGCAGTATTTT. The rearrangement links TRBV9 to TRBJ2-3; no reliable D call. Trimming shortened V by 6 bases and J by 2 bases, and 10 bases separated the two germline ends. CDR1 SGDLS and CDR2 YYNGEE come from the germline V gene. The CDR3 runs 13 residues.

The CDR3 bases are TGTGCCAGCAGCCCCCGCTTTGGGGGAACAGATACGCAGTATTTT. Residues: CASSPRFGGTDTQYF. V usage is TRBV7-3 and J usage is TRBJ2-3; D is possibly TRBD1 or TRBD2 (5 bases each). Per the germline V gene, CDR1 is SGHTA and CDR2 is FQGTGA. This CDR3 comprises 15 residues. V gave up 5 bases and J gave up 3 bases, with 15 bases separating them.

This clonotype showed up just a few times. The chain combines TRBV7-9 with TRBJ2-1, with 7 nucleotides matching TRBD2. Trimming removed 3 bases from V and 2 bases from J; junction bases left unmatched: 7. CDR3 length: 16 amino acids. Per germline, CDR1 SEHNR and CDR2 FQNEAQ (reference sequence). The DNA for the CDR3 is TGTGCCAGCAGCTTGGTCGGGGGGAGGGCCTACAATGAGCAGTTCTTC. It specifies CASSLVGGRAYNEQFF.

This clonotype was seen a handful of times. The V call is TRBV30, the J call TRBJ2-3; D perhaps matches TRBD1 (6 bases). The CDR3 sequence is 13 residues long. The germline V and J ends were trimmed by 2 bases and 5 bases, with 11 bases remaining between them. Germline values: CDR1 GTSNPN, CDR2 SVGIG (reference sequence). Written as DNA, the CDR3 is TGTGCCTGGAGTAGGGGGATAGGAGATACGCAGTATTTT. Protein product: CAWSRGIGDTQYF.

This clonotype was counted at least ten times. The chain combines TRBV6-1 with TRBJ1-1, with D unclear. The CDR3 is 12 amino acids. Trimming stripped 10 bases from V and 6 bases from J, with 15 bases between. CDR1 and CDR2 (germline): MNHNS, SASEGT. CDR3 loop: CATRGPGAEAFF. The CDR3 nucleotides read TGTGCCACCCGTGGCCCAGGCGCTGAAGCTTTCTTT.

Only a few counts were recorded for this clonotype. The chain recombines TRBV20-1 with TRBJ2-2; 10 bases match TRBD1. With 2 bases clipped from V and 1 base from J, the junction kept 4 bases outside the gene matches. This CDR3 is 16 amino acids long. Germline V CDR1 and CDR2: DFQATT, SNEGSKA (reference sequence). The CDR3: CSARNRDRGNTGELFF. CDR3 in DNA: TGCAGTGCTAGAAACCGGGACAGGGGGAACACCGGGGAGCTGTTTTTT.